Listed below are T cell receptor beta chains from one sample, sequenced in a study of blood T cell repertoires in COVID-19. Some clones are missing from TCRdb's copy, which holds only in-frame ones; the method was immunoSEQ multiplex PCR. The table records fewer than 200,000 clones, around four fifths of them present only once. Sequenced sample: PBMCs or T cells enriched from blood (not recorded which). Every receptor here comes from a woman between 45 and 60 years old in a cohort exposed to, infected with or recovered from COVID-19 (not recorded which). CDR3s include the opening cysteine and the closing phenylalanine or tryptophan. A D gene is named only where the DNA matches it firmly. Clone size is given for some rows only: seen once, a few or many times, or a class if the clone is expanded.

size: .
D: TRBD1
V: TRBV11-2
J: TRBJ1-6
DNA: TGTGCCAGCAGCCCACGGACAGGGACTTCACCCCTCCACTTT
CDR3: CASSPRTGTSPLHF

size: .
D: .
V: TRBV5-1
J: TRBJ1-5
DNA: TGCGCCAGCAGCTTGGACAGTCCCAATCAGCCCCAGCATTTT
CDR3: CASSLDSPNQPQHF

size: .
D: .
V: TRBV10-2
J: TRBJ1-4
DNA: TGCGCCAGCAGTGAGTCGAGGTCTTCAGAAAAACTGTTTTTT
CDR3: CASSESRSSEKLFF

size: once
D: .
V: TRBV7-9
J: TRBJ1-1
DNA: TGTGCCAGCAGCTTATGGGGGGAGGCTTTCTTT
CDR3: CASSLWGEAFF

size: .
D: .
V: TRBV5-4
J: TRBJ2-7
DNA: TGTGCCAGCAGCTCCCAGGGCCTCTCCTACGAGCAGTACTTC
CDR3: CASSSQGLSYEQYF

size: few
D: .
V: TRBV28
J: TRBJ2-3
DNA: TGTGCCAGCAGTTGGGAGGGGGCAGATACGCAGTATTTT
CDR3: CASSWEGADTQYF

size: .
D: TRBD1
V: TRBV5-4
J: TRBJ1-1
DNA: TGTGCCAGCAGCTTCCCGGGACAGAGGGGCACTGAAGCTTTCTTT
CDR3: CASSFPGQRGTEAFF

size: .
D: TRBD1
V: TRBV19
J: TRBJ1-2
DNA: TGTGCCAGTAGTTCCTCCGGGACAGCGTATGGCTACACCTTC
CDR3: CASSSSGTAYGYTF

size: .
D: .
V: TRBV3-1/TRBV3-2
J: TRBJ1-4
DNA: TGTGCCAGCAGTTTAGGGGCTAATGAAAAACTGTTTTTT
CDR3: CASSLGANEKLFF

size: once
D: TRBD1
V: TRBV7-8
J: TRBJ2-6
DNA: TGTGCCAGCCATAGAGAGCAGGGGGCCTCCTTTGGTGGGGCCAACGTCCTGACTTTC
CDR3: CASHREQGASFGGANVLTF

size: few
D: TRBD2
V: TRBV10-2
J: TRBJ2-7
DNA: TGCGCCAGCAGTGAGTCTAGCGGGATCGGTTACGAGCAGTACTTC
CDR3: CASSESSGIGYEQYF

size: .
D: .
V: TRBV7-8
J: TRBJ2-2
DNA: TGTGCCAGCAGCCGCACCTTTTGGCTAGGCGGCACCGGGGAGCTGTTTTTT
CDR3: CASSRTFWLGGTGELFF

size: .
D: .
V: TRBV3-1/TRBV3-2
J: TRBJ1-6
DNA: TGTGCCAGCAGCCAGGTCCGAGATAATTCACCCCTCCACTTT
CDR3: CASSQVRDNSPLHF

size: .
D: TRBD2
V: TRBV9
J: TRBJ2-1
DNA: TGTGCCAGCAGCGTGACTAGCGGGGGCACATACAATGAGCAGTTCTTC
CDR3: CASSVTSGGTYNEQFF